Listed below are T cell receptor beta chains from one sample, sequenced in a study of cytomegalovirus exposure and HLA in healthy donors. The data were produced by immunoSEQ multiplex PCR, yet TCRdb's version contains in-frame clones alone and is incomplete. The sample includes some 69,000 clones, approximately 70% of them seen just once. Sequencing input: PBMCs. These TCRs come from a male donor in good health and CMV-seropositive. The CDR3 runs from the conserved cysteine through the conserved F or W. D genes are given only for firm matches. Clone size is stated in some rows and not others, as once, few, many or a class when expanded.

d_call	v_call	j_call	clone_size	cdr3_nt	cdr3_aa
-	TRBV9	TRBJ2-2	-	TGTGCCAGCAGCTCATCCTTCGGGGTAGGGACCGGGGAGCTGTTTTTT	CASSSSFGVGTGELFF
-	TRBV4-1	TRBJ1-4	-	TGCGCCAGCAGCCAAAGGGAGCGAGGGAATGAAAAACTGTTTTTT	CASSQRERGNEKLFF
-	TRBV6-5	TRBJ2-1	-	TGTGCCAGCAGGAACAGGGAAAGCTCCTACAATGAGCAGTTCTTC	CASRNRESSYNEQFF
-	TRBV7-2	TRBJ1-5	many	TGTGCCAGCAGCCAAACAGATAGCAATCAGCCCCAGCATTTT	CASSQTDSNQPQHF
-	TRBV6-1	TRBJ2-7	-	TGTGCCAGCAGTCTAAGGACAGCTTCCTACGAGCAGTACTTC	CASSLRTASYEQYF
TRBD2	TRBV5-1	TRBJ2-1	-	TGCGCCAGCAGCTGGGATTATTCGAAGGCGGGAGGGCCTAGTGAGCAGTTCTTC	CASSWDYSKAGGPSEQFF
TRBD2	TRBV11-3	TRBJ2-1	once	TGTGCCAGCAGCTTAGATCAGGGGACTAGCGACAATGAGCAGTTCTTC	CASSLDQGTSDNEQFF
TRBD2	TRBV7-2	TRBJ2-7	-	TGTGCCAGCAGCTTAGTTGGCGGGGGTAAGGGCGAGCAGTACTTC	CASSLVGGGKGEQYF
TRBD1	TRBV27	TRBJ2-3	-	TGTGCCAGCAGTCCCCGGACAGGGGGCTACACAGATACGCAGTATTTT	CASSPRTGGYTDTQYF
TRBD1	TRBV7-2	TRBJ2-3	-	TGTGCCAGCAGCTTAGTGAGGGGACAGGGGGCGCGAACAGATACGCAGTATTTT	CASSLVRGQGARTDTQYF
TRBD1	TRBV19	TRBJ1-1	-	TGTGCCAGTAGTATTATCAACAGGGGGAGGACTGAAGCTTTCTTT	CASSIINRGRTEAFF
TRBD1	TRBV29-1	TRBJ2-2	-	TGCAGCGTTCAAGGACAGGGGTCGGTCGGGGAGCTGTTTTTT	CSVQGQGSVGELFF
TRBD1	TRBV27	TRBJ1-6	-	TGTGCCAGCAGTTTTGGACAGGCGACATCACCCCTCCACTTT	CASSFGQATSPLHF
-	TRBV4-3	TRBJ1-2	-	TGCGCCAGCAGCCAAGCCCTATTTGACCGACAATGGCGCGGCTACACCTTC	CASSQALFDRQWRGYTF
TRBD2	TRBV7-3	TRBJ2-7	-	TGTGCCAGCAGCCCGTTAGCGGGAGCTCCCCGCGTGGAGCAGTACTTC	CASSPLAGAPRVEQYF
-	TRBV6-5	TRBJ2-3	-	TGTGCCAGCAGTTACTCCACTCCAGCGGGCACAGATACGCAGTATTTT	CASSYSTPAGTDTQYF